This section outlines one T cell receptor beta chain sequence together with its context. The CDR3 covers 15 residues. The V end was cut by 5 bases, the J end by 4 bases, with 15 bases between. Germline CDR1 is MNHNY and CDR2 is SVGAGI (reference sequence). This sample stems from a study of blood T cells in healthy people across ages. Primers used in a second PCR of about 6 to 11 cycles were a sample-barcoded 5' primer and a J-beta primer mix. TCRdb re-called the 5' RACE reads with MiXCR, one entry per CDR3 protein. The sample shows about 800,000 distinct CDR3 sequences, about 46% of them seen only once.

The origin of this receptor is a man older than 75 in good health. This sequence joins TRBV6-6 and TRBJ2-1, with D maybe TRBD1 (5 bases). Sequencing was done on a sample of blood. The DNA for the CDR3 is TGTGCCAGCAGTAAAACAGGCGCCGGATACAATGAGCAGTTCTTC. Protein product: CASSKTGAGYNEQFF.